These 24 T cell receptor beta chains originate from one sample sequenced in a study of T cells in Graves' hyperthyroidism and ophthalmopathy (dated by TCRdb to the late 2010s). The library was generated by multiplex PCR. Sequencing took place on an Illumina HiSeq 2000. Amplification of TCR beta CDR3 regions was carried out from RNA transcripts. The first round of RT-PCR for the TCR CDR3 was performed with the HTBI primer set and the Qiagen OneStep RT-PCR kit. The raw public reads went through TCRdb reprocessing: fastp at Q25, MiXCR clone calling, in-frame beta chains kept. CDR3 protein sequences are deduplicated, and each keeps its most common genes and DNA. A total of hundreds of thousands of distinct CDR3 sequences appear in this sample, less than 15% of them only once. The ten largest clonotypes hold roughly 10% of the sample. Input material: blood. The receptors were sampled from a young woman with Graves' hyperthyroidism.

This chain's CDR3 is CASSPSSSSGEVEQYF. The CDR3 region has the DNA TGCGCCAGCAGCCCCTCGAGTTCGTCAGGGGAAGTGGAGCAGTACTTC. The V call is TRBV4-1, the J call TRBJ2-7; a weak D match, TRBD1 (6 bases). The V end lost 4 bases, the J end lost 7 bases, and 23 bases lay between the germline ends. Germline CDR1 reads MGHRA; CDR2 reads YSYEKL. The CDR3 is 16 residues long.

This clonotype showed up just a few times. The V and J genes are TRBV29-1 and TRBJ2-3; the match to TRBD1 covers 9 bases. The CDR3 is 13 residues long. Losses at the gene ends were 5 bases for V and 4 bases for J; bases not matched to a gene: 4. In germline, CDR1 is SQVTM, CDR2 ANQGSEA. The CDR3 DNA is TGCAGCGTTCCGGGACAGGGAGCAGATACGCAGTATTTT. It yields the protein CSVPGQGADTQYF.

V and J are TRBV6-2 or TRBV6-3 and TRBJ2-1; D is undetermined. This CDR3 contains 17 residues. Trimming shortened V by 2 bases and J by 7 bases, and 21 bases separated the two germline ends. CDR1 is MNHEY, CDR2 SVGEGT, per germline. CDR3 bases: TGTGCCAGCAGTTACACCCGACCGGGCCGAGCAAGGAATGAGCAGTTCTTC. The encoded protein is CASSYTRPGRARNEQFF.

The gene calls are TRBV5-1 and TRBJ2-3; 7 bases align to TRBD2. Germline CDR1 reads SGHRS; CDR2 reads YFSETQ. The CDR3 length is 19 residues. With 5 bases clipped from V and 0 bases from J, the junction kept 18 bases outside the gene matches. CDR3 bases: TGCGCCAGCAGATCGGCCCCGGGGCTAGCGGTTAGAAGCACAGATACGCAGTATTTT. Protein sequence: CASRSAPGLAVRSTDTQYF.

This clonotype appeared many times. The CDR3 nucleotides are TGTGCCAGCAGAATTGGCACCGGGGGTTACAATGAGCAGTTCTTC. It translates to CASRIGTGGYNEQFF. The rearrangement uses TRBV12-3 or TRBV12-4 and TRBJ2-1; TRBD2 is a possible D gene (6 bases). V dropped 6 bases and J dropped 4 bases, with 16 bases sitting between them. The CDR3 runs 15 residues.

This clonotype was seen at least ten times. This sequence joins TRBV20-1 and TRBJ2-5, with 7 positions matching TRBD2. This CDR3 is 16 amino acids long. J gave up 5 bases and V 4 bases, and 16 bases lay outside the gene matches. The germline V gene has CDR1 DFQATT and CDR2 SNEGSKA (reference sequence). CDR3 sequence (DNA): TGCAGTGCTAAGACGGCTACTAGCGCACTAGGGGAGACCCAGTACTTC. Translated: CSAKTATSALGETQYF.

The chain employs TRBV5-6 and TRBJ2-7; TRBD2 matches at 9 bases. Per the germline V gene, CDR1 is SGHDT and CDR2 is YYEEEE. J lost 7 bases, V lost 0 bases, and 17 bases had no gene match. CDR3 length: 18 residues. This CDR3 is CASSLAFLREGLSREQYF. Here the CDR3 DNA reads TGTGCCAGCAGCTTGGCGTTTTTGCGGGAGGGATTGTCTCGGGAGCAGTACTTC.

This clonotype occurred a few times. V gene TRBV27 combines with J gene TRBJ2-1; D not resolved. Germline values: CDR1 MNHEY, CDR2 SMNVEV (reference sequence). V was clipped by 10 bases and J by 6 bases, with 13 bases between them. CDR3 length equals 12 residues. The CDR3 DNA reads as TGTGCCAAAGTCTCCCAAAGCAATGAGCAGTTCTTC. It specifies CAKVSQSNEQFF.

The sample holds many counts of this clonotype. CDR3 protein: CASSLGAGIVDEQFF. The CDR3 DNA reads as TGTGCCAGCAGCCTTGGGGCAGGGATTGTGGATGAGCAGTTCTTC. This chain connects TRBV9 to TRBJ2-1; perhaps TRBD1 as D (5 bases). V shed 4 bases and J shed 8 bases, with 19 bases lying between them. The CDR3 contains 15 residues. Germline V CDR1 and CDR2: SGDLS, YYNGEE.

There are many counts of this clonotype. Here the CDR3 reads CASSLSRNTIYF. In DNA, the CDR3 is TGTGCCAGCAGTTTGTCCCGAAACACCATATATTTT. This chain connects TRBV28 to TRBJ1-3; D gene uncertain. CDR1 is MDHEN, CDR2 SYDVKM, per germline. CDR3 length: 12 residues. Trimming pared 3 bases from V and 5 bases from J, leaving 5 bases between.

The rearrangement uses TRBV5-5 and TRBJ1-1, with 9 bases identical to TRBD1. V was pared by 5 bases and J by 0 bases, with 8 bases of the junction left unmatched. Germline V gene sequence: CDR1 SGHKS, CDR2 YYEKEE (reference sequence). This CDR3 is built from 16 residues. The CDR3 nucleotides read TGTGCCAGCAGTTGGACAGGGGATCTAATGAACACTGAAGCTTTCTTT. As protein: CASSWTGDLMNTEAFF.

In nucleotides, the CDR3 is TGTGCCAGCAGCTCCCTTCCCGGGACTAGTGAGTACAATGAGCAGTTCTTC. Translating it yields CASSSLPGTSEYNEQFF. The chain uses TRBV7-2 and TRBJ2-1, with 8 bases matching TRBD2. The V gene's germline CDR1 is SGHTA and CDR2 FQGNSA. With V trimmed by 4 bases and J by 4 bases, 12 bases remained unmatched. The CDR3 loop spans 17 amino acids.

This clonotype was recorded many times. This chain connects TRBV7-3 to TRBJ2-1; D is perhaps TRBD1 or TRBD2 (5 bases each). Germline values: CDR1 SGHTA, CDR2 FQGTGA. This CDR3 region has 15 residues. V lost 4 bases and J 2 bases, leaving 12 bases between the germline ends. The CDR3 reads CASSSAGTAYNEQFF. The CDR3 coding sequence is TGTGCCAGCAGCTCGGCCGGGACCGCCTACAATGAGCAGTTCTTC.

This clonotype was counted many times. The CDR3 sequence: CAWNRVQETQYF. In nucleotides, the CDR3 is TGTGCCTGGAACAGGGTCCAAGAGACCCAGTACTTC. The chain links TRBV30 to TRBJ2-5, with D perhaps TRBD1 (6 bases). The CDR3 loop spans 12 amino acids. Trimming left V 4 bases short and J 1 base short, with 7 bases between. Germline CDR1 reads GTSNPN; CDR2 reads SVGIG (reference sequence).

This clonotype was counted ten times or more. The chain uses TRBV2 and TRBJ1-6, with unresolved D. The CDR3 spans 16 residues. The ends were cut back, 6 bases at V and 8 bases at J, with 20 bases in the middle. From germline, CDR1 is SNHLY and CDR2 FYNNEI. The CDR3 region has the DNA TGTGCCAGCAGCCTAGAAGGACGGGGAGGCTATTCACCCCTCCACTTT. It encodes CASSLEGRGGYSPLHF.

This clonotype was counted between two and nine times. V usage is TRBV11-2 and J usage is TRBJ2-7; 9 bases are a match to TRBD1. Germline V gene data show CDR1 as SGHAT and CDR2 as FQNNGV. There are 18 residues in the CDR3. Trimming took 5 bases from V and 2 from J; bases not matched to a gene: 16. The CDR3: CASSTYASGTGIAYEQYF. In nucleotides, the CDR3 is TGTGCCAGCAGCACCTATGCTTCCGGGACAGGGATTGCCTACGAGCAGTACTTC.

The chain employs TRBV19 and TRBJ1-5, with D unresolved. Trimming cost V 3 bases and J 4 bases, with 13 bases left between them. CDR1 and CDR2 from the germline V gene are LNHDA and SQIVND (reference sequence). The length of the CDR3 is 15 residues. The CDR3 DNA reads TGTGCCAGTAGTATGGTGGGTTTCGGGAATCAGCCCCAGCATTTT. Translating gives CASSMVGFGNQPQHF.

At least ten counts were recorded for this clonotype. The genes are TRBV24-1 and TRBJ1-1; tentatively, D is TRBD1 (5 bases). Trimming shortened V by 7 bases and J by 0 bases, and 5 bases separated the two germline ends. The CDR3 contains 12 residues. The germline gives CDR1 KGHDR, CDR2 SFDVKD. In nucleotides, the CDR3 is TGTGCCACCAGGGGGGTGAACACTGAAGCTTTCTTT. This sequence encodes CATRGVNTEAFF.

The V and J genes are TRBV11-2 and TRBJ2-7, with TRBD2 matching over 7 bases. Germline values: CDR1 SGHAT, CDR2 FQNNGV. Trimming at V came to 4 bases and at J to 2 bases, leaving 11 bases not matched to a gene. The CDR3 covers 16 residues. The CDR3 region has the DNA TGTGCCAGCAGCTCTTCGGCGGGGGTCATACCCTACGAGCAGTACTTC. It translates to CASSSSAGVIPYEQYF.

This clonotype was recorded a few times. The chain couples TRBV19 to TRBJ2-4; TRBD2 matches at 13 bases. Losses at the gene ends were 5 bases for V and 2 bases for J; bases not matched to a gene: 6. The germline gives CDR1 LNHDA, CDR2 SQIVND (reference sequence). This CDR3 has 17 amino acids. The CDR3, as DNA: TGTGCCAGTAGTGCGGGGACTAGCGGGACCACCAAAAACATTCAGTACTTC. Its protein is CASSAGTSGTTKNIQYF.

The gene calls are TRBV7-2 and TRBJ1-2; D remains unclear. Germline V gives CDR1 SGHTA, CDR2 FQGNSA. There are 13 residues in the CDR3. Trimming took off 4 bases at V and 4 bases at J, with 10 bases between the two ends. DNA of the CDR3: TGTGCCAGCAGCTCATACACTTCCTATGGCTACACCTTC. Its protein product is CASSSYTSYGYTF.

This clonotype was found many times. The rearrangement links TRBV7-9 to TRBJ2-7; 9 bases match TRBD1. Germline assignment: CDR1 SEHNR and CDR2 FQNEAQ (reference sequence). The CDR3 is made up of 16 amino acids. With V trimmed by 1 base and J by 3 bases, 7 bases remained unmatched. CDR3 sequence reads: CASSLGSGTGYYEQYF. For the CDR3, the DNA is TGTGCCAGCAGCTTAGGAAGCGGGACAGGGTACTACGAGCAGTACTTC. Variable domain in full (rest from reference TRBV7-9 and TRBJ2-7): DTGVSQNPRHKITKRGQNVTFRCDPISEHNRLYWYRQTLGQGPEFLTYFQNEAQLEKSRLLSDRFSAERPKGSFSTLEIQRTEQGDSAMYLCASSLGSGTGYYEQYFGPGTRLTVT.

This clonotype was picked up many times. This rearrangement joins TRBV27 to TRBJ1-6; no firm D call. CDR1 and CDR2 (germline): MNHEY, SMNVEV (reference sequence). Trimming stripped 2 bases from V and 7 bases from J, with 27 bases between. There are 20 residues in the CDR3. CDR3 sequence: CASSLKSGLSSYGPNSPLHF. CDR3 sequence (DNA): TGTGCCAGCAGTTTAAAATCTGGGCTGTCTTCCTACGGGCCGAATTCACCCCTCCACTTT.

As regards this clonotype: A clone one base away is much larger, so this may be a read error. This chain links TRBV28 with TRBJ1-5, with D perhaps TRBD1 (6 bases). V was shortened by 5 bases and J by 2 bases, with 13 bases between the two germline ends. The germline V gene encodes CDR1 MDHEN and CDR2 SYDVKM. This CDR3 is 15 amino acids long. The CDR3 protein is CASSEGELGNQPQHF. The CDR3 coding sequence is TGTGCCAGCAGTGAGGGGGAGTTAGGCAATCAGCCCCAGCATTTT.